A selection of T cell receptor beta chains follows, all from one sample in a study of blood T cell repertoires in COVID-19. Profiling relied on immunoSEQ multiplex PCR, and the TCRdb table lists in-frame clones only, not all of them. Among about 230,000 clones listed, 80% to 90% were seen once. Sequences were obtained from peripheral blood. These TCRs come from a woman aged 80 or older with COVID-19, enrolled during active disease. CDR3s leave out the opening cysteine and the closing phenylalanine or tryptophan.

j_call: TRBJ2-2; v_call: TRBV7-9; cdr3_aa: ASSRVAGPTGSGELF
j_call: TRBJ1-2; v_call: TRBV2; cdr3_aa: ASSEEGRVYGYT
j_call: TRBJ2-7; v_call: TRBV28; cdr3_aa: ASKGGREQY
j_call: TRBJ1-5; v_call: TRBV15; cdr3_aa: ATSRAGQGNQPQH
j_call: TRBJ1-2; v_call: TRBV5-6; cdr3_aa: ASSPTLRGYGYT
j_call: TRBJ1-1; v_call: TRBV6-6; cdr3_aa: ASTPSRGGWNTEAF
j_call: TRBJ1-5; v_call: TRBV6-6; cdr3_aa: ASSSAGLRNNQPQH
j_call: TRBJ1-6; v_call: TRBV5-1; cdr3_aa: ASSHRQDSPLH
j_call: TRBJ1-2; v_call: TRBV15; cdr3_aa: ATSREGLKIEHT
j_call: TRBJ1-6; v_call: TRBV5-1; cdr3_aa: ASSAILGNSPLH
j_call: TRBJ2-7; v_call: TRBV6-5; cdr3_aa: ASSSGGGPVEQY
j_call: TRBJ2-1; v_call: TRBV5-6; cdr3_aa: ASSLAGLAGANEQF
j_call: TRBJ2-7; v_call: TRBV12-2; cdr3_aa: ASRLALPSDRAYEQY
j_call: TRBJ1-2; v_call: TRBV5-4; cdr3_aa: ASSSGQGWYGYT
j_call: TRBJ1-1; v_call: TRBV6-1; cdr3_aa: ASSDRVVTEAF
j_call: TRBJ2-3; v_call: TRBV7-2; cdr3_aa: ASSLTGASTDTQY
j_call: TRBJ1-1; v_call: TRBV3-1/TRBV3-2; cdr3_aa: ASSPPGVLLSTEAF
j_call: TRBJ2-1; v_call: TRBV27; cdr3_aa: ASNRAPRLSYNEQF
j_call: TRBJ2-1; v_call: TRBV19; cdr3_aa: ASSPRGGGSYNEQF
j_call: TRBJ2-1; v_call: TRBV15; cdr3_aa: ATSRLLGDPKIPEF
j_call: TRBJ1-3; v_call: TRBV2; cdr3_aa: ASKLNSGNTIY
j_call: TRBJ2-1; v_call: TRBV10-3; cdr3_aa: AISESTPGLANNEQF
j_call: TRBJ1-1; v_call: TRBV28; cdr3_aa: ASSFTPGQGKIEAF
j_call: TRBJ2-7; v_call: TRBV7-2; cdr3_aa: ASSLAGVGEQY
j_call: TRBJ2-3; v_call: TRBV7-7; cdr3_aa: ASSAGQAITDTQY
j_call: TRBJ1-2; v_call: TRBV19; cdr3_aa: ASSDRVGLYGYT
j_call: TRBJ2-3; v_call: TRBV5-4; cdr3_aa: ASSSGTLLGGTDTQY
j_call: TRBJ1-3; v_call: TRBV20-1; cdr3_aa: SASPGVGRNTIY
j_call: TRBJ2-1; v_call: TRBV28; cdr3_aa: ASSLWNLAGEGNEQF
j_call: TRBJ2-3; v_call: TRBV9; cdr3_aa: ASTQALAADTQY
j_call: TRBJ1-5; v_call: TRBV10-3; cdr3_aa: AISVDGTADQPQH
j_call: TRBJ2-2; v_call: TRBV28; cdr3_aa: ASSSGEPTGELF
j_call: TRBJ2-1; v_call: TRBV27; cdr3_aa: ASSRRFGGSLAIRDYNEQF
j_call: TRBJ1-3; v_call: TRBV30; cdr3_aa: AWGGGQGKSGNTIY
j_call: TRBJ1-2; v_call: TRBV9; cdr3_aa: ASRSGGGYGYT
j_call: TRBJ2-5; v_call: TRBV27; cdr3_aa: ASSPGGQLSGTQY
j_call: TRBJ1-2; v_call: TRBV3-1/TRBV3-2; cdr3_aa: ASSQDSGIVYGYT
j_call: TRBJ2-7; v_call: TRBV2; cdr3_aa: ASSEYLSGTSQY
j_call: TRBJ1-5; v_call: TRBV4-3; cdr3_aa: ASSQELGLLGQPQH
j_call: TRBJ1-4; v_call: TRBV9; cdr3_aa: ASSVDRVGEKLF
j_call: TRBJ1-4; v_call: TRBV28; cdr3_aa: ASLTGAFATNEKLF
j_call: TRBJ2-1; v_call: TRBV7-9; cdr3_aa: ASSPRQINEQF
j_call: TRBJ1-1; v_call: TRBV27; cdr3_aa: ASSLRTGGPANTEAF
j_call: TRBJ2-7; v_call: TRBV6-5; cdr3_aa: ASSRGYRDAYEQY